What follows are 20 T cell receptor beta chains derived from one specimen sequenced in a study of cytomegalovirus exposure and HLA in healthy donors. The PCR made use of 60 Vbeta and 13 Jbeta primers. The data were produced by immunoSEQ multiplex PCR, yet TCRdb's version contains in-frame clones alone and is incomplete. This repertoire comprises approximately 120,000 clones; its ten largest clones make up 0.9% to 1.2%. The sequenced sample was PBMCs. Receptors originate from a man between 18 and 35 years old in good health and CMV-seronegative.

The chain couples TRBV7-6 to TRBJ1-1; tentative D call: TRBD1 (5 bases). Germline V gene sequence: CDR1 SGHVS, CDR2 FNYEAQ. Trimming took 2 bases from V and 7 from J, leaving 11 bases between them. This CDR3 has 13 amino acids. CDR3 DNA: TGTGCCAGCAGCTTATCAGGGTATGGTGAAGCTTTCTTT. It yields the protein CASSLSGYGEAFF. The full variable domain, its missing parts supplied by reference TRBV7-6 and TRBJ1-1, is GAGVSQSPRYKVTKRGQDVALRCDPISGHVSLYWYRQALGQGPEFLTYFNYEAQQDKSGLPNDRFSAERPEGSISTLTIQRTEQRDSAMYRCASSLSGYGEAFFGQGTRLTVV.

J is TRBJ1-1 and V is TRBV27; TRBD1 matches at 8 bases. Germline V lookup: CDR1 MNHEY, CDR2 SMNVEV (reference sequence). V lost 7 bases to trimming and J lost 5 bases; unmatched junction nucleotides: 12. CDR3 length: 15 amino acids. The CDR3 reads CASNLLTGGATEAFF. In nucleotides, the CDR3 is TGTGCCAGCAACCTCCTAACAGGGGGAGCGACTGAAGCTTTCTTT.

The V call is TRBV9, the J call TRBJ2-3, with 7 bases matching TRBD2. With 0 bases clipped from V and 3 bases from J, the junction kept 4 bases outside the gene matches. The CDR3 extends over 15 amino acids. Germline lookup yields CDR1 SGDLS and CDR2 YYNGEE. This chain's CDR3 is CASSVGGGGTDTQYF. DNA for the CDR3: TGTGCCAGCAGCGTAGGTGGCGGGGGAACAGATACGCAGTATTTT.

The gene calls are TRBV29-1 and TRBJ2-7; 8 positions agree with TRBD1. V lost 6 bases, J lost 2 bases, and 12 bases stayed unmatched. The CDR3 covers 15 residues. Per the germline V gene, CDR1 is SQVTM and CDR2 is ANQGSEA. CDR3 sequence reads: CSVDGTGDRTYEQYF. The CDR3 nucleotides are TGCAGCGTCGACGGGACAGGAGACCGAACCTACGAGCAGTACTTC.

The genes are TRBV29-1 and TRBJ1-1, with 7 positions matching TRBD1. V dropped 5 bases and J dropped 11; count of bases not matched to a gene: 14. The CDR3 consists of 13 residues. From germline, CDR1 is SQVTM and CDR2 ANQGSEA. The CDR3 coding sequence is TGCAGCGTTCGGGTAACAGGGGTGGGGGAGGCTTTCTTT. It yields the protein CSVRVTGVGEAFF.

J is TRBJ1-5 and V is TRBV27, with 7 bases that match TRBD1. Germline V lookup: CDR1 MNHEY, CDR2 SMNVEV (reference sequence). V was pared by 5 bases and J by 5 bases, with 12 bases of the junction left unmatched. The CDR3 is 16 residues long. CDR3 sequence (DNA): TGTGCCAGCAGTAGACAGGGTGGGTCGTGGGATCAGCCCCAGCATTTT. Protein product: CASSRQGGSWDQPQHF.

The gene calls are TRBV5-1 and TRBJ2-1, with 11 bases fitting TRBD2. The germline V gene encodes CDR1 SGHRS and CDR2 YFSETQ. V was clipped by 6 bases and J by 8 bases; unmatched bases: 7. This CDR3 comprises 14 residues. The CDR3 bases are TGCGCCAGCAAACTAGCGGGAGTTACGGATGAGCAGTTCTTC. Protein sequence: CASKLAGVTDEQFF.

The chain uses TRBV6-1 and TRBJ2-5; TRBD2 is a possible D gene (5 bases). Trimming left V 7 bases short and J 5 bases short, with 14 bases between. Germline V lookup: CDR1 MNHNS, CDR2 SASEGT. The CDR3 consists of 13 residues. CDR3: CASTPGFVETQYF. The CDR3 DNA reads TGTGCCAGCACCCCGGGGTTCGTGGAGACCCAGTACTTC.

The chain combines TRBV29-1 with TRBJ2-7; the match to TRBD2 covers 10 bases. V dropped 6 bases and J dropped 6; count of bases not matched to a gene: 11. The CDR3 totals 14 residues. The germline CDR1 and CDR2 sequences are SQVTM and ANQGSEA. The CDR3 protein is CSVGITSGKREQYF. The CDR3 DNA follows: TGCAGCGTCGGGATCACTAGCGGGAAACGCGAGCAGTACTTC.

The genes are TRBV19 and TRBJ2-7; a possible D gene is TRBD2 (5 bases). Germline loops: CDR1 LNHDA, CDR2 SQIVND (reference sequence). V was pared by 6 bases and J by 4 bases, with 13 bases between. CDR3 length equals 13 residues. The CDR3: CASSRYGGYEQYF. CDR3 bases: TGTGCCAGTAGCCGTTACGGAGGTTACGAGCAGTACTTC.

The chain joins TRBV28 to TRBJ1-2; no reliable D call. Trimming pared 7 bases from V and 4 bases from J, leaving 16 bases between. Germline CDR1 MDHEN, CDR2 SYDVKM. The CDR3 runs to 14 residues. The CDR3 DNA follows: TGTGCCAGCACCCCTCCCGTTCGGGGCTATGGCTACACCTTC. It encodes CASTPPVRGYGYTF.

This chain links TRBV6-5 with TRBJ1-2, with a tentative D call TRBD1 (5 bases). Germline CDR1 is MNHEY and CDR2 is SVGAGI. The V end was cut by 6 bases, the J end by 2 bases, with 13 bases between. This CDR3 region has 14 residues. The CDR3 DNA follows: TGTGCCAGCAGGCGAGGCAGGGTCAACTATGGCTACACCTTC. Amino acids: CASRRGRVNYGYTF.

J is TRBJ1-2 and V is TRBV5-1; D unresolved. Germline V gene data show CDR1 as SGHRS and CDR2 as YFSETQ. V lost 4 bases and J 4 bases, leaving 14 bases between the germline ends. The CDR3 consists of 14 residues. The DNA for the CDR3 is TGCGCCAGCAGCCCCCGTCTGGGGAGCTATGGCTACACCTTC. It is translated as CASSPRLGSYGYTF.

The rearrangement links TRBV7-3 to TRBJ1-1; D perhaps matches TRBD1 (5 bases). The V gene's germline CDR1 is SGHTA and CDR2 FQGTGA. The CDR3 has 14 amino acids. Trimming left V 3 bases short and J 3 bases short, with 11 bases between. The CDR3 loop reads CASSLLGEDTEAFF. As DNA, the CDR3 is TGTGCCAGCAGCTTGTTAGGGGAGGACACTGAAGCTTTCTTT.

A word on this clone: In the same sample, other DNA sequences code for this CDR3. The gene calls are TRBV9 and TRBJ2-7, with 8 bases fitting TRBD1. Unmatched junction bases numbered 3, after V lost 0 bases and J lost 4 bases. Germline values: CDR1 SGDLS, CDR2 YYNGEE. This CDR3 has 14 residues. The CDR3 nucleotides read TGTGCCAGCAGCGTAGGGCAGGGGGCTTACGAGCAGTACTTC. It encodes CASSVGQGAYEQYF.

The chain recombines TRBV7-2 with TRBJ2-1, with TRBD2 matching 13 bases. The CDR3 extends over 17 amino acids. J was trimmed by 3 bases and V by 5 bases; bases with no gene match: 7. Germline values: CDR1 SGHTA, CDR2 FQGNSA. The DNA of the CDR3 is TGTGCCAGCAGCAGAACTAGCGGGGGGGTATACTACAATGAGCAGTTCTTC. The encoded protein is CASSRTSGGVYYNEQFF.

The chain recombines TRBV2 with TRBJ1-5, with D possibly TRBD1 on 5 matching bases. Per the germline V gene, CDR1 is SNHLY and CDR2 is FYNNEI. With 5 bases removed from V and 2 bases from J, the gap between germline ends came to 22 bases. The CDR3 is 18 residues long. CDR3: CASSRNNFDSLRNQPQHF. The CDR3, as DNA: TGTGCCAGCAGTAGAAACAATTTTGACAGCCTCCGCAATCAGCCCCAGCATTTT.

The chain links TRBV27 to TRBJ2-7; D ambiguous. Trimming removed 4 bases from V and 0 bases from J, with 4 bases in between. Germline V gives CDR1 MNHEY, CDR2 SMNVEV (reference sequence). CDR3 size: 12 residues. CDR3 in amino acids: CASSSISYEQYF. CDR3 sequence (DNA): TGTGCCAGCAGTTCAATCTCCTACGAGCAGTACTTC.

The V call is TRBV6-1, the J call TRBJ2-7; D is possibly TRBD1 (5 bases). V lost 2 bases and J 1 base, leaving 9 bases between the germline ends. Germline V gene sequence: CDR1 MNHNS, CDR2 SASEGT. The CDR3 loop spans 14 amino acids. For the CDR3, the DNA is TGTGCCAGCAGTGAACAAGACAGTTCCTACGAGCAGTACTTC. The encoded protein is CASSEQDSSYEQYF.

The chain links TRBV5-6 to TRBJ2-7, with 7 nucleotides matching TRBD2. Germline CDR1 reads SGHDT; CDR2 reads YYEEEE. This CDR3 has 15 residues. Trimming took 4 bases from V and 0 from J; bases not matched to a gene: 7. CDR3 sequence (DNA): TGTGCCAGCAGCCGGGAGCGGGGACTCTCCTACGAGCAGTACTTC. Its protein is CASSRERGLSYEQYF. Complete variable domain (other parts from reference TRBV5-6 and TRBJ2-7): DAGVTQSPTHLIKTRGQQVTLRCSPKSGHDTVSWYQQALGQGPQFIFQYYEEEERQRGNFPDRFSGHQFPNYSSELNVNALLLGDSALYLCASSRERGLSYEQYFGPGTRLTVT.